The 28 T cell receptor beta chains in this list originate from one sample, sequenced in a study of radiation and T cells in renal cell carcinoma. Sequencing used immunoSEQ multiplex PCR; TCRdb keeps in-frame clones, though not all of them. The sample carries some 4,000 clones, over 70% recorded once. Regarding treatment: treatment-naive control, cytoreductive nephrectomy. The sample was tumor tissue, taken from a patient whose treatment was nephrectomy without radiotherapy. Receptors were obtained from a man aged 45 to 65 with renal cell carcinoma.

This clone was observed once. V is TRBV29-1 and J is TRBJ1-6; 9 bases are shared with TRBD1. The CDR3 contains 14 residues. From germline, CDR1 is SQVTM and CDR2 ANQGSEA. J gave up 7 bases and V 5 bases, and 6 bases lay outside the gene matches. In DNA form, the CDR3 reads TGCAGCGTTCGGACAGGGGTGGAAAATTCACCCCTCCACTTT. Translated: CSVRTGVENSPLHF.

The V call is TRBV5-4, the J call TRBJ2-3; 14 nucleotides line up with TRBD2. Looked up from germline, CDR1 is SGHNT and CDR2 is YYREEE (reference sequence). This CDR3 is built from 17 residues. With 2 bases clipped from V and 3 bases from J, the junction kept 5 bases outside the gene matches. CDR3 DNA sequence: TGTGCCAGCAGCTTCCGACTAGCGGGAGGGCCGACAGATACGCAGTATTTT. It yields the protein CASSFRLAGGPTDTQYF.

The rearrangement joins TRBV11-2 to TRBJ2-1; 7 bases are a match to TRBD1. Germline values: CDR1 SGHAT, CDR2 FQNNGV. The CDR3 extends over 13 amino acids. Unmatched junction bases numbered 5, after V lost 8 bases and J lost 4 bases. In nucleotides, the CDR3 is TGTGCCAGCCGGCCAGGGGGATACAATGAGCAGTTCTTC. It encodes CASRPGGYNEQFF.

The chain carries TRBV9 and TRBJ2-1, with 9 positions matching TRBD1. Trimming cost V 4 bases and J 7 bases; bases outside gene matches: 9. CDR1 is SGDLS and CDR2 is YYNGEE in the germline V gene. The CDR3 has 15 residues. CDR3 in amino acids: CASSKGNRGLNEQFF. DNA of the CDR3: TGTGCCAGCAGCAAGGGGAACAGGGGGCTGAATGAGCAGTTCTTC.

The chain recombines TRBV28 with TRBJ1-5; D ambiguous. The germline V gene has CDR1 MDHEN and CDR2 SYDVKM. V lost 10 bases and J 2 bases, leaving 12 bases between the germline ends. This CDR3 is built from 13 residues. Written as DNA, the CDR3 is TGTGCCACCTTCGGGGAGGGCAATCAGCCCCAGCATTTT. Protein sequence: CATFGEGNQPQHF.

The rearrangement uses TRBV7-6 and TRBJ1-5; D is unresolved. The CDR3 is made up of 13 amino acids. V was pared by 0 bases and J by 3 bases, with 3 bases between. Germline V CDR1 and CDR2: SGHVS, FNYEAQ. The CDR3 reads CASSLATNQPQHF. The CDR3 coding sequence is TGTGCCAGCAGCTTAGCGACCAATCAGCCCCAGCATTTT. Full variable domain (remainder filled in from reference TRBV7-6 and TRBJ1-5): GAGVSQSPRYKVTKRGQDVALRCDPISGHVSLYWYRQALGQGPEFLTYFNYEAQQDKSGLPNDRFSAERPEGSISTLTIQRTEQRDSAMYRCASSLATNQPQHFGDGTRLSIL.

This sequence joins TRBV28 and TRBJ2-2; D unresolved. CDR1 and CDR2 from the germline V gene are MDHEN and SYDVKM. The ends were cut back, 2 bases at V and 5 bases at J, with 3 bases in the middle. This CDR3 is 12 amino acids long. The CDR3 sequence: CASSLETGELFF. The CDR3 coding sequence is TGTGCCAGCAGTTTAGAGACCGGGGAGCTGTTTTTT.

This chain links TRBV19 with TRBJ2-2; D gene uncertain. This CDR3 spans 12 amino acids. Trimming pared 3 bases from V and 7 bases from J, leaving 6 bases between. Germline values: CDR1 LNHDA, CDR2 SQIVND (reference sequence). The CDR3 is CASSISIGELFF. For the CDR3, the DNA is TGTGCCAGTAGTATTTCGATCGGGGAGCTGTTTTTT.

This clone was observed a handful of times. The CDR3, as DNA: TGCGCCAGCAGCCAATTAATACCCGGAGAGACAGTACTATACGAGCAGTACTTC. As protein: CASSQLIPGETVLYEQYF. This chain uses TRBV4-1 with TRBJ2-7, with D perhaps matching TRBD1 (5 bases). With 2 bases removed from V and 4 bases from J, the gap between germline ends came to 24 bases. The CDR3 covers 18 residues. Per germline, CDR1 MGHRA and CDR2 YSYEKL.

V gene TRBV10-3 combines with J gene TRBJ1-2; D unclear. V was pared by 8 bases and J by 6 bases, with 19 bases between. Germline CDR1 reads ENHRY; CDR2 reads SYGVKD. This CDR3 comprises 14 residues. The chain's CDR3 is CAIRVDPEGNGYTF. CDR3 in DNA: TGTGCCATCCGCGTGGATCCCGAAGGGAATGGCTACACCTTC.

This clone was seen more than once but under ten times. The chain is built from TRBV4-1 and TRBJ1-1; TRBD1 is a possible D gene (5 bases). The CDR3 is 15 residues long. Germline V gene data show CDR1 as MGHRA and CDR2 as YSYEKL. The V gene lost 4 bases and the J gene lost 0 bases, with 12 bases spanning the gap. The CDR3 loop reads CASSREAGLNTEAFF. The CDR3, as DNA: TGCGCCAGCAGCCGGGAGGCGGGACTGAACACTGAAGCTTTCTTT.

This clone was observed a few times. The rearrangement uses TRBV2 and TRBJ2-7; D uncertain. In germline, CDR1 is SNHLY, CDR2 FYNNEI. V was clipped by 8 bases and J by 0 bases, with 5 bases between them. The CDR3 runs to 11 residues. DNA of the CDR3: TGTGCCAGCGTGAGCTCCTACGAGCAGTACTTC. Translated: CASVSSYEQYF.

The V and J genes are TRBV18 and TRBJ2-3, with unresolved D. Deletions cut 5 bases from V and 2 bases from J, with 14 bases between. CDR1 and CDR2 from the germline V gene are KGHSH and LQKENI. The length of the CDR3 is 15 residues. DNA for the CDR3: TGTGCCAGCTCAGGGTCGGAAATCTCCACAGATACGCAGTATTTT. Its protein is CASSGSEISTDTQYF.

The V call is TRBV29-1, the J call TRBJ1-1; no clear D. The CDR3 runs 9 residues. V lost 6 bases and J 8 bases, leaving 7 bases between the germline ends. From germline, CDR1 is SQVTM and CDR2 ANQGSEA. The CDR3 bases are TGCAGCGTCAAAGGAGAAGCTTTCTTT. Protein: CSVKGEAFF.

By proportion, this clone is large. The chain employs TRBV19 and TRBJ2-1, with TRBD2 matching 8 bases. The CDR3 covers 12 residues. V lost 3 bases and J lost 14; bases outside the gene matches: 6. Looked up from germline, CDR1 is LNHDA and CDR2 is SQIVND (reference sequence). CDR3 region: CASSMTSAAEFF. CDR3 in DNA: TGTGCCAGTAGTATGACTAGCGCGGCGGAGTTCTTC.

The J gene is TRBJ1-5, the V gene TRBV2; the match to TRBD1 covers 7 bases. V was clipped by 6 bases and J by 1 base; unmatched bases: 6. Germline lookup yields CDR1 SNHLY and CDR2 FYNNEI. This CDR3 comprises 15 residues. CDR3 DNA: TGTGCCAGCAGCCAAGGGACAGACAGCAATCAGCCCCAGCATTTT. Protein: CASSQGTDSNQPQHF.

The chain combines TRBV2 with TRBJ2-7; D unclear. The CDR3 contains 13 residues. From germline, CDR1 is SNHLY and CDR2 FYNNEI. V shed 5 bases and J shed 1 base, with 9 bases lying between them. Here the CDR3 DNA reads TGTGCCAGCAGTAAGGCCGGGTCCTACGAGCAGTACTTC. It encodes CASSKAGSYEQYF.

The rearrangement joins TRBV2 to TRBJ2-6; D possibly corresponds to TRBD1 (6 bases). This CDR3 spans 15 amino acids. The germline V gene encodes CDR1 SNHLY and CDR2 FYNNEI. Deletions cut 8 bases from V and 2 bases from J, with 13 bases between. The CDR3 region has the DNA TGTGCCAGCGTCCGAGAGGGGGCTGGGGCCAACGTCCTGACTTTC. Residues: CASVREGAGANVLTF. Drawing the rest from reference TRBV2 and TRBJ2-6, the complete variable domain is EPEVTQTPSHQVTQMGQEVILRCVPISNHLYFYWYRQILGQKVEFLVSFYNNEISEKSEIFDDQFSVERPDGSNFTLKIRSTKLEDSAMYFCASVREGAGANVLTFGAGSRLTVL.

The chain carries TRBV6-6 and TRBJ2-7, with D perhaps matching TRBD2 (5 bases). The germline V gene has CDR1 MNHNY and CDR2 SVGAGI (reference sequence). The V and J ends lost 6 bases and 7 bases respectively, with 10 bases between them. This CDR3 spans 11 amino acids. CDR3 bases: TGTGCCAGCAGCCACTCGGGGGAGCAGTACTTC. This translates into CASSHSGEQYF.

This clone is a singleton in its sample. V and J are TRBV15 and TRBJ2-1; TRBD2 matches 12 bases. The CDR3 has 15 amino acids. The V gene's germline CDR1 is LNHNV and CDR2 YYDKDF (reference sequence). With V trimmed by 4 bases and J by 8 bases, 6 bases remained unmatched. The CDR3 region has the DNA TGTGCCACCAGCACCCGACTAGCGGGGGTCGATGAGCAGTTCTTC. This translates into CATSTRLAGVDEQFF.

The CDR3 nucleotides are TGTGCCAGCAGCTCAACCCCAGACAGGGTCAGCTATGGCTACACCTTC. Translation gives CASSSTPDRVSYGYTF. The chain recombines TRBV7-9 with TRBJ1-2; 7 bases are shared with TRBD1. CDR1 SEHNR and CDR2 FQNEAQ come from the germline V gene (reference sequence). The CDR3 consists of 16 residues. V trimming: 4 bases; J trimming: 4 bases; junction bases outside the gene matches: 12.

This clone appeared once. Here the CDR3 DNA reads TGTGCCTATCTCCCCCCGCTCCGATACGAGCAGTACTTC. Its translation: CAYLPPLRYEQYF. This rearrangement joins TRBV30 to TRBJ2-7, with D unresolved. The CDR3 runs to 13 residues. With 7 bases removed from V and 4 bases from J, the gap between germline ends came to 17 bases. CDR1 is GTSNPN and CDR2 is SVGIG in the germline V gene (reference sequence).

This chain connects TRBV19 to TRBJ2-7, with D perhaps matching TRBD1 (6 bases). In germline, CDR1 is LNHDA, CDR2 SQIVND (reference sequence). The CDR3 totals 14 residues. Trimming shortened V by 5 bases and J by 4 bases, and 15 bases separated the two germline ends. The CDR3 DNA is TGTGCCAGTAGTGAAGGACAGAGCCCTTACGAGCAGTACTTC. Translating gives CASSEGQSPYEQYF.

This clone was seen just once. The chain recombines TRBV6-4 with TRBJ2-5; 10 nucleotides align to TRBD2. The junction had 6 bases not matched to a gene; V was cut back by 3 bases and J by 5 bases. The germline V gene encodes CDR1 MRHNA and CDR2 SNTAGT. The CDR3 spans 15 residues. Here the CDR3 reads CASSEKSSGSETQYF. The CDR3 DNA sequence: TGTGCCAGCAGTGAAAAGTCTAGCGGGAGTGAGACCCAGTACTTC.

The chain uses TRBV9 and TRBJ1-4; tentatively, D is TRBD1 (5 bases). The CDR3 totals 13 residues. Looked up from germline, CDR1 is SGDLS and CDR2 is YYNGEE. The germline V and J ends were trimmed by 3 bases and 8 bases, with 11 bases remaining between them. As DNA, the CDR3 is TGTGCCAGCAGCGGACAGTTGGAGGAAAAACTGTTTTTT. Translating gives CASSGQLEEKLFF.

The CDR3 coding sequence is TGTGCCAGCAGCTTCTGGGCTTCGGGAGTTGGGCAGGTTGAAAATGAGCAGTTCTTC. Translated, it gives CASSFWASGVGQVENEQFF. J is TRBJ2-1 and V is TRBV5-6, with D possibly TRBD2 on 6 matching bases. In germline, CDR1 is SGHDT, CDR2 YYEEEE. This CDR3 contains 19 residues. V was cut by 2 bases and J by 7 bases, with 28 bases left in between.

The rearrangement joins TRBV18 to TRBJ2-7; no clear D gene. Per the germline V gene, CDR1 is KGHSH and CDR2 is LQKENI. There are 12 residues in the CDR3. The V and J ends lost 2 bases and 4 bases respectively, with 6 bases between them. DNA for the CDR3: TGTGCCAGCTCACCAGAGGCGTACGAGCAGTACTTC. It translates to CASSPEAYEQYF.

The chain uses TRBV10-2 and TRBJ2-7; TRBD2 might be the D (6 bases). Trimming took 1 base from V and 6 from J, leaving 10 bases between them. CDR3 length: 13 residues. From germline, CDR1 is WSHSY and CDR2 SAAADI. CDR3 region: CASSEWQGGEQYF. The CDR3 bases are TGCGCCAGCAGTGAGTGGCAGGGAGGCGAGCAGTACTTC.